This T cell receptor (beta chain) comes out of a study of T cell responses to AZD1222 COVID-19 vaccine. Germline loops: CDR1 SGHRS, CDR2 YFSETQ. The length of the CDR3 is 13 residues. Trimming cost V 7 bases and J 6 bases; bases outside gene matches: 9. Using immunoSEQ multiplex PCR, the repertoire was profiled, and TCRdb retains in-frame clones only, with some absent. The data show 250,000 to 300,000 clones, about 94% seen once. Pooling was applied to second doses at about 4 or about 12 weeks. A remark on this clone: Antigen: not known.

Study results and limitations: Only a handful of AZD1222 recipients, roughly six in all, had baseline seropositivity. Mapped onto spike, vaccine-associated CD4 TCRs spanned it and were dominant at 160-218 and 743-854.

The chain couples TRBV5-1 to TRBJ1-1, with 7 nucleotides matching TRBD1. The specimen was peripheral blood, collected 28 days after the second AZD1222 dose. The receptor was isolated from an adult who received the AZD1222 COVID-19 vaccine. CDR3 DNA sequence: TGCGCCAGCGGGATGACAGGGACGGCTGAAGCTTTCTTT. Its protein is CASGMTGTAEAFF.